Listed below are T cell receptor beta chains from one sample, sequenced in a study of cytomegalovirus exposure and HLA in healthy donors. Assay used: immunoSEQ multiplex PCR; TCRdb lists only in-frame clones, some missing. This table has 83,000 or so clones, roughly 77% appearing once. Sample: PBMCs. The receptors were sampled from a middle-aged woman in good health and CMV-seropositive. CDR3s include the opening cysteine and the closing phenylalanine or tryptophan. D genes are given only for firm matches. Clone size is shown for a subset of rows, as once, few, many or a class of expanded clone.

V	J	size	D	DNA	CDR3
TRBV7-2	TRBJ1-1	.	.	TGTGCCAGCAGCCAGGGCCTTAAGAGCACTGAAGCTTTCTTT	CASSQGLKSTEAFF
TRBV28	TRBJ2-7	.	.	TGTGCCAGCCGGGACTCTGGGTACGAGCAGTACTTC	CASRDSGYEQYF
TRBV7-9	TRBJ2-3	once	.	TGTGCCAGCAGCTTAGCCCGCGCTACAGATACGCAGTATTTT	CASSLARATDTQYF
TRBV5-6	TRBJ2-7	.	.	TGTGCCAGCAACCCAACAGGCTTAGACCCCTACGAGCAGTACTTC	CASNPTGLDPYEQYF
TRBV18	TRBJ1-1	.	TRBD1	TGTGCCAGCTCACCAGGGACAGGGGTGAGCACTGAAGCTTTCTTT	CASSPGTGVSTEAFF
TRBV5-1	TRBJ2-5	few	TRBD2	TGCGCCAGCAGGGGGAGGGCGGGGTCCCAAGAGACCCAGTACTTC	CASRGRAGSQETQYF
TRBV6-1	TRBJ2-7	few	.	TGTGCCAGCAGACAGGGCTACGAGCAGTACTTC	CASRQGYEQYF
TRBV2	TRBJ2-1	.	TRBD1	TGTGCCAGCAGTCCCGACAGGGGTAATAACAATGAGCAGTTCTTC	CASSPDRGNNNEQFF
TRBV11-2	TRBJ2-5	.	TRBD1	TGTGCCAGCAGCTTAGTAAGGGAGACAGGGGTAGAGACCCAGTACTTC	CASSLVRETGVETQYF
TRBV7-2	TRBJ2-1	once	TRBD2	TGTGCCAGCAGCTTAGCAGCGGGAGGGCAGGGGGGTGAGCAGTTCTTC	CASSLAAGGQGGEQFF
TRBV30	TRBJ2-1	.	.	TGTGCCTGGACCCGACTAGTGGGGAACTACAATGAGCAGTTCTTC	CAWTRLVGNYNEQFF
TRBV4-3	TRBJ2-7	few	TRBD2	TGCGCCAGCAGCCAAGATCGGGGGGAATACGAGCAGTACTTC	CASSQDRGEYEQYF
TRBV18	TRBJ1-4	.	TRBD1	TGTGCCAGCTCGGCTGGGACAGAGAAAAAACTGTTTTTT	CASSAGTEKKLFF
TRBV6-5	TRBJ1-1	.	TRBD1	TGTGCCAGCAGTTTGGAGGGGGCAACTGAAGCTTTCTTT	CASSLEGATEAFF
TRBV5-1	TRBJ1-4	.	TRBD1	TGCGCCAGCAGCCTTTACGGACAGGGGGCTCTAGTAACTAATGAAAAACTGTTTTTT	CASSLYGQGALVTNEKLFF
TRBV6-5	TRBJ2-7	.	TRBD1	TGTGCCAGCAGGGGCTGGGACAGCTACGAGCAGTACTTC	CASRGWDSYEQYF
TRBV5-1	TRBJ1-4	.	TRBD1	TGCGCCAGCAGCTTGGGGGATTTTTCCGGGACAGGGATAGGAAAACTGTTTTTT	CASSLGDFSGTGIGKLFF
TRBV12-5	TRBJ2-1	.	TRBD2	TGTGCTAGTGGTTTAGCGACTAGCGGGAGGGATCATGGTGAGCAGTTCTTC	CASGLATSGRDHGEQFF
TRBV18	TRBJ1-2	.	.	TGTGCCAGCTCCCAGTTTGGCTATGGCTACACCTTC	CASSQFGYGYTF
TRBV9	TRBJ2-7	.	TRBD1	TGTGCCAGCAGCCCCGATTGGACAGGGGATCTTGAGCAGTACTTC	CASSPDWTGDLEQYF
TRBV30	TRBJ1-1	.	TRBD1	TGTGCCTGGATGGGACAGGCTTACACTGAAGCTTTCTTT	CAWMGQAYTEAFF
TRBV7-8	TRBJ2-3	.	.	TGTGCCAGCAGGCCGCGCGGGGGCTCAGATACGCAGTATTTT	CASRPRGGSDTQYF
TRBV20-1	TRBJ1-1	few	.	TGCAGTGCAGACAACGACCCTGAAGCTTTCTTT	CSADNDPEAFF
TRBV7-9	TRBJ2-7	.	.	TGTGCGGCGGTAGGAGGTTCCTACGAGCAGTACTTC	CAAVGGSYEQYF
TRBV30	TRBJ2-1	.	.	TGTGCCTGGAGTGTACTTCATAATGAGCAGTTCTTC	CAWSVLHNEQFF
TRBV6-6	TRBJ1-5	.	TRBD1	TGTGCCAGCACTAGAACAGGGGGCGCAGATCAGCCCCAGCATTTT	CASTRTGGADQPQHF
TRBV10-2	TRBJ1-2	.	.	TGCGCCAGCAGGGGACAAGGGGTCTATGGCTACACCTTC	CASRGQGVYGYTF
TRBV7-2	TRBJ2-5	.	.	TGTGCCAGCAGCTTCGGCCCAGGGGAGACCCAGTACTTC	CASSFGPGETQYF
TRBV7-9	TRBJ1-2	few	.	TGTGCCAGCAGTCCGGGGGTTGACAACTATGGCTACACCTTC	CASSPGVDNYGYTF
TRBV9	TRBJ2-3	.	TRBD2	TGTGCCAGCAGCGTAGCGGGGGGGCCATATACGCAGTATTTT	CASSVAGGPYTQYF
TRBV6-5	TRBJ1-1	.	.	TGTGCCAGCAGTCACAGGGTCGACACTGAAGCTTTCTTT	CASSHRVDTEAFF
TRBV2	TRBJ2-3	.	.	TGTGCCAGGGGGGGGCAGGGGACTACAGATACGCAGTATTTT	CARGGQGTTDTQYF
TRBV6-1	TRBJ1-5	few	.	TGTGCCAGCATAAGAACAATTTCCCAGCCCCAGCATTTT	CASIRTISQPQHF
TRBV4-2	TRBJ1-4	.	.	TGTGCCAGCAGCCCCTACCAAGCAACTAATGAAAAACTGTTTTTT	CASSPYQATNEKLFF
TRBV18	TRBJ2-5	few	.	TGTGCCAGCTCACCCTCAAAAGGGGCCGCAGAGACCCAGTACTTC	CASSPSKGAAETQYF
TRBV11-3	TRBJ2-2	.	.	TGTGCCAGCAGCTTCGCGGGGACGAACACCGGGGAGCTGTTTTTT	CASSFAGTNTGELFF
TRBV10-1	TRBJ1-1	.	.	TGCGCCAGCAGTGAGTTCAGGAACACTGAGGCTTTCTTT	CASSEFRNTEAFF
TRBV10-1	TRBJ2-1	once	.	TGCGCCAGCAGTGAGTCAAGCGGGTTGGGGCAGTTCTTC	CASSESSGLGQFF
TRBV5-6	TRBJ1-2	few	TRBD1	TGTGCCAGCAGCGTTGACAGGGGGCGCGGGGGCTACACCTTC	CASSVDRGRGGYTF
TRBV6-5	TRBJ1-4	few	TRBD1	TGTGCCAGCACCGCCGACAGGGGGCTAATTGAAAAACTGTTTTTT	CASTADRGLIEKLFF
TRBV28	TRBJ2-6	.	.	TGTGCCAGCAACCCTGTTCCTGCGGCGGTCTCTGGGGCCAACGTCCTGACTTTC	CASNPVPAAVSGANVLTF
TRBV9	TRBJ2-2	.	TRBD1	TGTGCCAGCAGCGCCGGACAGGGGACCAACACCGGGGAGCTGTTTTTT	CASSAGQGTNTGELFF